The rows below give T cell receptor beta chains drawn from one sample of a study of identical twins. Via MiXCR, TCRdb re-called the 5' RACE reads, giving one row per CDR3 protein. The top ten hold 10% of the sample, which has over 200,000 distinct CDR3 sequences, about 10% seen once. The material sequenced was memory T cells sorted from blood. These receptors originate from a man in his fifties or sixties in good health. Each CDR3 is given with its conserved first and last residue. The D gene is left open where the match is weak. Rows give clone size only sometimes, using once, few, many, or a class for an expanded clone.

NA	TRBJ2-7	many	TRBV5-1	TGCGCCAGCAGCATGGAGCTCGCGGGCAGCGAGCAGTACTTC	CASSMELAGSEQYF
NA	TRBJ2-7	few	TRBV5-1	TGCGCCAGCAGCTTGCGGGGGGCGCAAAACGAGCAGTACTTC	CASSLRGAQNEQYF
TRBD2	TRBJ2-3	NA	TRBV5-6	TGTGCCAGCAGCGTAACTAGCGGGGGAGTAGATACGCAGTATTTT	CASSVTSGGVDTQYF
NA	TRBJ2-6	many	TRBV5-1	TGCGCCAGTAGCTTGGCGGGGTCTGGGGCCAACGTCCTGACTTTC	CASSLAGSGANVLTF
NA	TRBJ2-7	many	TRBV7-9	TGTGCCAGCAGCGACACTAGCTCCTCCTACGAGCAGTACTTC	CASSDTSSSYEQYF
TRBD2	TRBJ2-7	few	TRBV4-3	TGCGCCAGCAGCCAAGGGACTAGCGGGAGGGCCCACGAGCAGTACTTC	CASSQGTSGRAHEQYF
TRBD1	TRBJ2-5	few	TRBV5-1	TGCGCCAGCAGCGATGGAAGGGGGCGGGAGACCCAGTACTTC	CASSDGRGRETQYF
TRBD1	TRBJ1-2	NA	TRBV20-1	TGCAGTGCTAGACAACAGGGGAGCAACTATGGCTACACCTTC	CSARQQGSNYGYTF
NA	TRBJ2-1	few	TRBV9	TGTGCCAGCAGCGTTGAGGGAGGAAATGAGCAGTTCTTC	CASSVEGGNEQFF
NA	TRBJ2-1	many	TRBV7-8	TGTGCCAGCAGCTTAGTTTGGGGGCGCGTGAGCTCCTACAATGAGCAGTTCTTC	CASSLVWGRVSSYNEQFF
NA	TRBJ2-7	NA	TRBV21-1	TGTGCCAGCCGCCCGGTGGGGACAGGTGAGCACGAGCAGTACTTC	CASRPVGTGEHEQYF
NA	TRBJ2-1	NA	TRBV9	TGTGCCAGCAGCGTAGGGACAGTGGTATCCTACAATGAGCAGTTCTTC	CASSVGTVVSYNEQFF
NA	TRBJ2-7	many	TRBV20-1	TGCAGTGCTATAGTGGGCTCTTACGAGCAGTACTTC	CSAIVGSYEQYF
TRBD1	TRBJ2-5	few	TRBV29-1	TGCAGCGCCACCCAGGCGACAGGGTTAGAGACCCAGTACTTC	CSATQATGLETQYF
NA	TRBJ1-3	NA	TRBV4-1	TGCGCCAGCAGCCCCCGTTGGGCAGCCGGAAACACCATATATTTT	CASSPRWAAGNTIYF
NA	TRBJ1-2	few	TRBV2	TGTGCCAGCACCCAACGGGAAGGCTACACCTTC	CASTQREGYTF
NA	TRBJ2-5	many	TRBV24-1	TGTGCCACCAGTGATTTGAGTCTGTCGGAGACCCAGTACTTC	CATSDLSLSETQYF
TRBD2	TRBJ2-1	many	TRBV6-1	TGTGCCAGCAGACCCAGCGGGGGAACCGGTAATGAGCAGTTCTTC	CASRPSGGTGNEQFF
NA	TRBJ1-2	NA	TRBV7-2	TGTGCCAGCAGCCCAAGACAAGGACGGTTCCCTACCTTC	CASSPRQGRFPTF
TRBD2	TRBJ2-5	many	TRBV6-4	TGTGCCAGCAGTGACTCCGGCGGGGGGGCGAAATACCAAGAGACCCAGTACTTC	CASSDSGGGAKYQETQYF
NA	TRBJ2-3	many	TRBV28	TGTGCCAGCAGCCTCGACAGTTATCCTAGCACAGATACGCAGTATTTT	CASSLDSYPSTDTQYF
NA	TRBJ2-7	NA	TRBV14	TGTGCCAGCAGCCTGTACGGGGACTACGAGCAGTACTTC	CASSLYGDYEQYF
TRBD2	TRBJ2-7	few	TRBV28	TGTGCCAGCAGTCCTTCCCACGGGGGGACTAGCGGGTCTATACGCTCCTACGAGCAGTACTTC	CASSPSHGGTSGSIRSYEQYF
NA	TRBJ2-5	few	TRBV12-3/TRBV12-4	TGTGCCAGCAGTGACGGAATGTACCAAGAGACCCAGTACTTC	CASSDGMYQETQYF
TRBD1	TRBJ2-7	NA	TRBV19	TGTGCCAGTAGTGCCCGGACAGGGGGGTCCTACGAGCAGTACTTC	CASSARTGGSYEQYF
TRBD2	TRBJ2-1	few	TRBV18	TGTGCCAGCTCACTCTTCGGCGGGAGGGCTATGAGCAATGAGCAGTTCTTC	CASSLFGGRAMSNEQFF
NA	TRBJ2-2	many	TRBV5-1	TGCGCCAGCAGTAGAGGGCAGGGGAACACCGGGGAGCTGTTTTTT	CASSRGQGNTGELFF
TRBD2	TRBJ2-7	few	TRBV20-1	TGCAGTGTCTTAAGGACTAGCGGGAATTACGAGCAGTACTTC	CSVLRTSGNYEQYF
NA	TRBJ2-4	many	TRBV27	TGTGCCAGCAGTTGGGCCGGGCCCGGCAACATTCAGTACTTC	CASSWAGPGNIQYF
TRBD1	TRBJ2-5	NA	TRBV5-6	TGTGCCAGCAGCCCACGACAGGGCTACCAAGAGACCCAGTACTTC	CASSPRQGYQETQYF
TRBD2	TRBJ2-4	many	TRBV20-1	TGCAGTGCTTCTTGGGGGACTGGCGGGAGCCACCCGAACATTCAGTACTTC	CSASWGTGGSHPNIQYF
NA	TRBJ1-5	many	TRBV7-2	TGTGCCAGCAGCTTACGGCCGGGGGTCGCTCAGCCCCAGCATTTT	CASSLRPGVAQPQHF
NA	TRBJ1-5	many	TRBV12-3/TRBV12-4	TGTGCCAGCAGCCAAGGACAGATGGGTAGCAATCAGCCCCAGCATTTT	CASSQGQMGSNQPQHF
NA	TRBJ2-3	NA	TRBV4-2	TGTGCCAGCAGCCCAGACCCCCGCACAGATACGCAGTATTTT	CASSPDPRTDTQYF
NA	TRBJ1-3	many	TRBV12-3/TRBV12-4	TGTGCCAGCAGGGGGACAAACTCTGGAAACACCATATATTTT	CASRGTNSGNTIYF
TRBD1	TRBJ1-6	few	TRBV6-5	TGTGCCAGCAGTTACTCGCCACAGGGGAATTCACCCCTCCACTTT	CASSYSPQGNSPLHF
NA	TRBJ2-1	few	TRBV10-3	TGTGCCATCAGCGGGGCCCCCTACAATGAGCAGTTCTTC	CAISGAPYNEQFF
NA	TRBJ2-1	many	TRBV25-1	TGTGCCAGCAGTGAACAAACCGCGCAGTTCTTC	CASSEQTAQFF
NA	TRBJ1-5	NA	TRBV7-9	TGTGCCAGCAGCCGGGGCAGGGGCGGCTCTGGGCCCCAGCATTTT	CASSRGRGGSGPQHF
TRBD1	TRBJ1-1	many	TRBV5-1	TGCGCCAGCAGCTTAACCGGGACAGAGAACACTGAAGCTTTCTTT	CASSLTGTENTEAFF
TRBD1	TRBJ2-7	NA	TRBV15	TGTGCCACCAGCAGAGATCGGGACAGAATTATCTCCTACGAGCAGTACTTC	CATSRDRDRIISYEQYF
NA	TRBJ2-2	many	TRBV14	TGTGCCAGCAGCCAGGTTTTTGGGTCCGGGGAGCTGTTTTTT	CASSQVFGSGELFF